This is a list of T cell receptor beta chains from one sample in a study of T cell repertoires in cytomegalovirus infection. Their antigens are not known. TCRdb re-analysed the reads in MiXCR, keeping a single row per CDR3 protein. The sample gives hundreds of thousands of distinct CDR3 sequences, roughly 30% of which show up once; roughly 13% is in the top ten. Specimen: cultured CD8+ T cells from PBMCs, collected from culture after CMV antigen stimulation. These receptors all come from a human donor in good health (CMV status not recorded). Some clones in this sample may be carry-over from other donors' samples. The CDR3 runs from the conserved cysteine through the conserved F or W. Fields, in order: V gene, D gene, J gene, clone size, CDR3 protein, CDR3 DNA. The D gene is left open where the match is weak. Clone size is not always given. Where it is, it says once, few, many or a class for expanded clones.

TRBV10-2	.	TRBJ2-7	few	CASTPPDSEQYF	TGCGCCAGCACCCCACCGGACAGCGAGCAGTACTTC
TRBV27	.	TRBJ1-1	few	CASRGSDTEAFF	TGTGCCAGCAGGGGCTCGGACACTGAAGCTTTCTTT
TRBV7-9	.	TRBJ2-5	.	CASSPGDWKETQYF	TGTGCCAGCAGCCCGGGGGACTGGAAAGAGACCCAGTACTTC
TRBV6-4	TRBD2	TRBJ2-3	few	CASSEAPGSGGADTQYF	TGTGCCAGCAGTGAGGCCCCGGGTAGCGGGGGCGCAGATACGCAGTATTTT
TRBV14	TRBD2	TRBJ2-7	.	CASSQDRTSGVRDYEQYF	TGTGCCAGCAGCCAAGATAGGACTAGCGGGGTAAGGGACTACGAGCAGTACTTC
TRBV20-1	.	TRBJ2-2	few	CSADWGTGELFF	TGCAGTGCCGATTGGGGCACCGGGGAGCTGTTTTTT
TRBV2	.	TRBJ2-1	.	CASSDVSAPSYNEQFF	TGTGCCAGCAGTGACGTTAGCGCCCCCTCCTACAATGAGCAGTTCTTC
TRBV2	.	TRBJ1-2	.	CASSFRLGGPRSYGYTF	TGTGCCAGCAGTTTCCGCCTGGGGGGACCCCGTAGCTATGGCTACACCTTC
TRBV6-5	.	TRBJ2-1	.	CASSYSALRMISYNEQFF	TGTGCCAGCAGTTACTCAGCCTTAAGAATGATCTCCTACAATGAGCAGTTCTTC
TRBV19	.	TRBJ2-7	.	CASADFETYEQYF	TGTGCCAGTGCGGACTTTGAGACCTACGAGCAGTACTTC
TRBV6-1	.	TRBJ1-2	few	CASYDRDLGYTF	TGTGCCAGCTACGACAGAGACCTTGGCTACACCTTC
TRBV7-8	.	TRBJ1-5	.	CASSLTERQYNQPQHF	TGTGCCAGCAGCTTAACCGAAAGACAGTACAATCAGCCCCAGCATTTT
TRBV5-1	.	TRBJ1-1	few	CASSSDGRNTEAFF	TGCGCCAGCAGCTCTGACGGTCGGAACACTGAAGCTTTCTTT
TRBV7-3	TRBD1	TRBJ1-6	many	CASRRTGDNSPLHF	TGTGCCAGCAGGCGGACAGGGGATAATTCACCCCTCCACTTT
TRBV5-4	.	TRBJ2-5	.	CASSFLVFPGEETQYF	TGTGCCAGCAGCTTTTTAGTTTTTCCGGGAGAGGAGACCCAGTACTTC
TRBV24-1	.	TRBJ2-1	.	CATSDLGGTYNEQFF	TGTGCCACCAGTGATTTGGGGGGGACCTACAATGAGCAGTTCTTC
TRBV14	.	TRBJ1-2	.	CASSQSPTYGYTF	TGTGCCAGCAGCCAATCCCCAACCTATGGCTACACCTTC
TRBV7-4	TRBD2	TRBJ2-3	.	CASSLEGISGGPGDTQYF	TGTGCCAGCAGCTTAGAGGGGATCAGCGGGGGGCCCGGGGATACGCAGTATTTT
TRBV12-3/TRBV12-4	.	TRBJ1-4	many	CASSVAGNEKLFF	TGTGCCAGCAGTGTCGCAGGGAATGAAAAACTGTTTTTT
TRBV6-2/TRBV6-3	TRBD1	TRBJ2-2	.	CASSYWTGEGYTGELFF	TGTGCCAGCAGTTACTGGACAGGGGAGGGGTACACCGGGGAGCTGTTTTTT
TRBV6-6	TRBD1	TRBJ1-2	once	CASSYSDPGTVVNNYGYTF	TGTGCCAGCAGTTACTCGGACCCCGGGACAGTTGTCAATAACTATGGCTACACCTTC
TRBV29-1	.	TRBJ2-1	few	CSVSASSYNEQFF	TGCAGCGTTTCCGCCAGCTCCTACAATGAGCAGTTCTTC
TRBV5-6	TRBD1	TRBJ1-1	.	CASSLRDSEAFF	TGTGCCAGCAGCCTCCGGGACAGTGAAGCTTTCTTT
TRBV6-2/TRBV6-3	.	TRBJ1-3	.	CASSLPATGNTIYF	TGTGCCAGCAGTTTGCCGGCGACTGGAAACACCATATATTTT
TRBV2	TRBD1	TRBJ1-6	few	CASSDPGQGSNSPLHF	TGTGCCAGCAGTGACCCTGGACAGGGTAGTAATTCACCCCTCCACTTT
TRBV7-9	.	TRBJ1-1	.	CASSFKGPAEAFF	TGTGCCAGCAGCTTCAAGGGGCCCGCCGAAGCTTTCTTT
TRBV14	.	TRBJ1-1	.	CASSQDHEWGVGVNTEAFF	TGTGCCAGCAGCCAAGATCACGAGTGGGGGGTCGGCGTGAACACTGAAGCTTTCTTT
TRBV6-5	.	TRBJ2-3	.	CASSFFIADTQYF	TGTGCCAGCAGTTTCTTTATCGCAGATACGCAGTATTTT
TRBV7-6	.	TRBJ2-2	.	CASSPIGGPGELFF	TGTGCCAGCAGCCCTATCGGCGGTCCCGGGGAGCTGTTTTTT
TRBV10-1	TRBD2	TRBJ2-3	.	CASSGTSGGVEDTQYF	TGCGCCAGCAGCGGGACTAGCGGGGGGGTAGAAGATACGCAGTATTTT
TRBV5-5	TRBD2	TRBJ2-3	many	CASSLKTGTSGDSTDTQYF	TGTGCCAGCAGCTTGAAGACCGGGACTAGCGGGGACAGCACAGATACGCAGTATTTT
TRBV6-5	TRBD1	TRBJ1-5	.	CASRLGQGALGPQHF	TGTGCCAGCAGACTGGGACAGGGGGCGTTAGGGCCCCAGCATTTT
TRBV7-6	TRBD1	TRBJ2-6	.	CASSVGTAPRGANVLTF	TGTGCCAGCAGCGTAGGGACAGCGCCTCGAGGGGCCAACGTCCTGACTTTC
TRBV7-6	.	TRBJ2-2	.	CASALSGELFF	TGTGCCAGCGCCCTTTCCGGGGAGCTGTTTTTT
TRBV7-9	.	TRBJ1-3	.	CASSAGEPAGNTIYF	TGTGCCAGCAGCGCGGGGGAACCGGCTGGAAACACCATATATTTT
TRBV7-9	TRBD1	TRBJ2-2	few	CASSLARGTGGSNTGELFF	TGTGCCAGCAGCTTAGCTAGGGGGACAGGGGGATCGAACACCGGGGAGCTGTTTTTT
TRBV19	TRBD1	TRBJ2-5	.	CASSISGTGMFIETQYF	TGTGCCAGTAGTATCTCCGGGACAGGGATGTTTATTGAGACCCAGTACTTC
TRBV5-4	.	TRBJ2-1	once	CASSLGQGREDEQFF	TGTGCCAGCAGCTTGGGACAGGGGAGGGAAGATGAGCAGTTCTTC
TRBV7-2	TRBD1	TRBJ2-3	many	CASNPTGASTDTQYF	TGTGCCAGCAACCCGACAGGGGCCAGCACAGATACGCAGTATTTT
TRBV19	TRBD1	TRBJ1-5	.	CASEGPGQGGGQPQHF	TGTGCCAGTGAAGGGCCGGGACAGGGGGGCGGGCAGCCCCAGCATTTT
TRBV27	.	TRBJ2-3	.	CASSWEAKGTDTQYF	TGTGCCAGCAGTTGGGAGGCAAAGGGCACAGATACGCAGTATTTT
TRBV7-9	.	TRBJ2-1	few	CASSPPRRTEYNEQFF	TGTGCCAGCAGCCCCCCTCGTCGGACTGAATACAATGAGCAGTTCTTC
TRBV29-1	.	TRBJ2-5	.	CSVTEETQYF	TGCAGCGTTACGGAAGAGACCCAGTACTTC
TRBV7-9	TRBD2	TRBJ2-2	few	CASRSRNGGITGELFF	TGTGCCAGCAGGTCTCGAAACGGGGGGATCACCGGGGAGCTGTTTTTT
TRBV7-8	.	TRBJ2-3	.	CASSFERYTDTQYF	TGTGCCAGCAGCTTTGAGCGGTACACAGATACGCAGTATTTT
TRBV13	.	TRBJ2-7	few	CASSGRGVTYEQYF	TGTGCCAGCAGCGGTCGAGGAGTCACCTACGAGCAGTACTTC
TRBV7-9	.	TRBJ1-3	.	CASSPRGREPGNTIYF	TGTGCCAGCAGCCCGCGCGGCCGGGAACCTGGAAACACCATATATTTT
TRBV6-2/TRBV6-3	TRBD2	TRBJ2-1	few	CASRDSGGPFF	TGTGCCAGCAGGGACAGCGGGGGCCCGTTCTTC
TRBV7-6	.	TRBJ1-6	.	CASSPEGSPDNSPLHF	TGTGCCAGCAGCCCAGAGGGTTCTCCCGATAATTCACCCCTCCACTTT
TRBV20-1	.	TRBJ1-2	.	CSARAFSGYGYTF	TGCAGTGCTAGAGCCTTTAGTGGCTATGGCTACACCTTC
TRBV5-1	.	TRBJ2-3	few	CASSSSGSLTDTQYF	TGCGCCAGCAGCTCGTCGGGGAGCCTCACAGATACGCAGTATTTT
TRBV6-2/TRBV6-3	.	TRBJ1-1	few	CASSYDEFNTEAFF	TGTGCCAGCAGTTACGACGAGTTTAACACTGAAGCTTTCTTT
TRBV7-8	TRBD2	TRBJ2-3	many	CASSFSGGSDTQYF	TGTGCCAGCAGCTTTTCCGGGGGGTCAGATACGCAGTATTTT